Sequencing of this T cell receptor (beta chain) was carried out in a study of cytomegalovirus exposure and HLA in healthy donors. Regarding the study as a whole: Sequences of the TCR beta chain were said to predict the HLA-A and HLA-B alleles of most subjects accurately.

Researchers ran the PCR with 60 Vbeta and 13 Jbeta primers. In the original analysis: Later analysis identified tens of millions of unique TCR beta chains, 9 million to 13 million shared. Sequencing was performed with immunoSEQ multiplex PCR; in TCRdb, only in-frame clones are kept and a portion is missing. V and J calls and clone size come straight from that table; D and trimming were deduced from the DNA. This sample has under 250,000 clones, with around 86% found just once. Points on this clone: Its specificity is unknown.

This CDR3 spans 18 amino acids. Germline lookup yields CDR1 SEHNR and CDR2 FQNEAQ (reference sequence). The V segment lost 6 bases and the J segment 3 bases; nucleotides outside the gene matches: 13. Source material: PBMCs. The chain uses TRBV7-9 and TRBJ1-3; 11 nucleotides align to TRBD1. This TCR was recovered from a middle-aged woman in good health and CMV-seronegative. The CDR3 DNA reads TGTGCCAGCAGTTACCGGGACAGGGGGGCGAGAGGTGGAAACACCATATATTTT. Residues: CASSYRDRGARGGNTIYF.